A selection of T cell receptor beta chains follows, all from one sample in a study of cytomegalovirus exposure and HLA in healthy donors. Libraries were prepared by immunoSEQ multiplex PCR; TCRdb keeps only in-frame clonotypes and omits some of them. The sample consists of about 130,000 clones, around 82% of them appearing once. The sequencing input was PBMCs. The receptors here all came from a man aged 30 to 39 in good health and CMV-seropositive. Each CDR3 is given without its conserved first and last residue. The D gene is left open where the match is weak. Expanded clones get a size class; other rows say once, few or many, or leave the size out.

D	J	size	V	CDR3
TRBD2	TRBJ2-7	once	TRBV7-9	ANTSGSSYEQY
TRBD1	TRBJ1-5	NA	TRBV6-5	ASRDRVYSNQPQH
NA	TRBJ2-4	NA	TRBV30	AWSVTRGIQY
TRBD1	TRBJ2-5	NA	TRBV11-2	ASSQFRGLGRLETQY
NA	TRBJ2-7	once	TRBV28	ASRMGYGGRSYEQY
TRBD1	TRBJ1-1	NA	TRBV18	ASSPQRADRYMNTEAF
NA	TRBJ1-2	NA	TRBV27	ASKGHHPGYT
TRBD1	TRBJ1-3	NA	TRBV2	ASSARTGGNTIY
TRBD2	TRBJ2-1	NA	TRBV30	AWSQGLAGRNEQF
TRBD1	TRBJ2-7	NA	TRBV29-1	SVELRDRDIYEQY
TRBD1	TRBJ2-7	few	TRBV18	ASSPRDRFSYEQY
NA	TRBJ1-2	NA	TRBV6-5	ASSRGQGYT
NA	TRBJ1-5	once	TRBV19	ASSRTGGQGQPQH
TRBD2	TRBJ2-3	NA	TRBV7-9	ASSSYPYGTSAALQY
NA	TRBJ2-7	NA	TRBV7-6	ASSLDVGVFHEQY
NA	TRBJ1-4	NA	TRBV19	ASSTTGTTNEKLF
NA	TRBJ1-2	NA	TRBV29-1	SVSTGVYT
TRBD2	TRBJ2-4	NA	TRBV4-2	ASSQDFGLAGGKNIQY
TRBD1	TRBJ1-5	NA	TRBV6-6	ASSYSEGARNQPQH
NA	TRBJ1-4	NA	TRBV7-9	ASSQDRGEKLF
NA	TRBJ2-3	few	TRBV7-6	ASSPIWGRRPSADTQY
TRBD2	TRBJ2-1	NA	TRBV10-3	AISGTSVGNEQF
TRBD2	TRBJ2-3	NA	TRBV5-1	ASSTGLASTDTQY
NA	TRBJ2-4	once	TRBV6-5	ASKPDAKNIQY
TRBD2	TRBJ2-1	NA	TRBV9	ASSVGAGGTYNEQF
NA	TRBJ1-3	NA	TRBV7-2	ASSSVHSGNTIY
NA	TRBJ1-2	NA	TRBV11-2	ASSLVEGYGYT
TRBD2	TRBJ2-2	NA	TRBV7-9	ASSSTGGSNTGELF
TRBD1	TRBJ2-5	NA	TRBV18	ASSPLSGGEGTQY
TRBD1	TRBJ1-1	NA	TRBV30	AWSRQGGTEAF
NA	TRBJ2-2	NA	TRBV2	ASDSLNTGELF
NA	TRBJ2-7	NA	TRBV6-6	ASSYGGGSSRNEQY
TRBD2	TRBJ2-5	NA	TRBV5-1	ASSLGASGLQETQY
NA	TRBJ2-1	NA	TRBV6-5	ASSGNRGGYNEQF
NA	TRBJ2-5	NA	TRBV4-2	ASSQDRLVPETQY
NA	TRBJ2-3	NA	TRBV27	ASKTRVTDTQY
TRBD1	TRBJ1-2	NA	TRBV11-2	ASSLDRQGAGYT
NA	TRBJ2-5	NA	TRBV11-3	ASSLGQGGGAVQETQY
TRBD1	TRBJ2-7	few	TRBV13	ASSLGQGATYEQY
NA	TRBJ2-3	NA	TRBV25-1	ASSEGAGIVADTQY